One sample yielded the 25 T cell receptor beta chains listed below, sequenced in a study of T cells in Graves' hyperthyroidism and ophthalmopathy. RNA transcripts were the template for amplifying TCR beta CDR3 regions. TCR CDR3 regions were first amplified by RT-PCR with HTBI primers. One entry per CDR3 protein, called by TCRdb with MiXCR from the multiplex PCR reads. The sample has around 340,000 distinct CDR3 sequences, roughly 17% seen once. Sequencing input: blood. The receptors originated from a man aged 25-45 years with Graves' hyperthyroidism.

The rearrangement joins TRBV3-1 to TRBJ2-7; D uncertain. CDR3 size: 15 residues. Deletions cut 3 bases from V and 4 bases from J, with 16 bases between. Germline V gene sequence: CDR1 LGHDT, CDR2 YNNKEL (reference sequence). CDR3 nucleotides: TGTGCCAGCAGCCATCCCCGCAGGTCCCTATACGAGCAGTACTTC. It translates to CASSHPRRSLYEQYF.

This clonotype was counted many times. The rearrangement links TRBV30 to TRBJ2-5; D might be TRBD1 (6 bases). The V end was cut by 2 bases, the J end by 2 bases, with 15 bases between. There are 15 residues in the CDR3. Germline V CDR1 and CDR2: GTSNPN, SVGIG (reference sequence). The CDR3, as DNA: TGTGCCTGGAGTCCCGCCGGACAGACTCAAGAGACCCAGTACTTC. Amino acids: CAWSPAGQTQETQYF.

This clonotype was detected many times. V and J are TRBV11-1 and TRBJ2-3, with D perhaps matching TRBD2 (6 bases). In germline, CDR1 is SGHAT, CDR2 FQDESV (reference sequence). The CDR3 is 14 residues long. Trimming removed 5 bases from V and 0 bases from J, with 9 bases in between. For the CDR3, the DNA is TGTGCCAGCAGCGGGCGGGACAGCACAGATACGCAGTATTTT. Translating it yields CASSGRDSTDTQYF.

V gene TRBV3-1 combines with J gene TRBJ2-1, with 7 bases that match TRBD2. The CDR3 runs 16 residues. The germline V gene encodes CDR1 LGHDT and CDR2 YNNKEL (reference sequence). V trimming: 4 bases; J trimming: 3 bases; junction bases outside the gene matches: 9. The CDR3 bases are TGTGCCAGCAGCCCATTCTCTAGCGGAGACTACAATGAGCAGTTCTTC. Translation gives CASSPFSSGDYNEQFF.

This clonotype has ten or more counts. The V call is TRBV12-3 or TRBV12-4, the J call TRBJ2-1, with D perhaps matching TRBD1 or TRBD2 (5 bases each). The CDR3 runs to 13 residues. Trimming stripped 6 bases from V and 6 bases from J, with 12 bases between. The CDR3 here is CASRLGESNEQFF. In nucleotides, the CDR3 is TGTGCCAGCAGGTTGGGGGAGAGCAATGAGCAGTTCTTC.

There are a few counts of this clonotype. A read error may be the cause here, since a much bigger clone is one base away. The chain carries TRBV18 and TRBJ2-7; the match to TRBD1 covers 8 bases. V lost 3 bases, J lost 5 bases, and 3 bases stayed unmatched. Germline V gene data show CDR1 as KGHSH and CDR2 as LQKENI. The CDR3 spans 13 residues. CDR3 residues: CASSPRDRNEQYF. The CDR3 bases are TGTGCCAGCTCACCGAGGGACAGGAACGAGCAGTACTTC.

This clonotype appeared many times. The chain is built from TRBV11-2 and TRBJ2-5, with 7 bases fitting TRBD2. Germline V lookup: CDR1 SGHAT, CDR2 FQNNGV. After removal of 10 bases from V and 0 bases from J, the junction contained 11 bases not matched to a gene. The CDR3 loop spans 15 amino acids. The CDR3 nucleotides read TGTGCCACCGGGAGGAAAGGAGGGGACCAAGAGACCCAGTACTTC. Translation: CATGRKGGDQETQYF.

This clonotype was counted at least ten times. V usage is TRBV5-1 and J usage is TRBJ2-7; perhaps TRBD1 as D (6 bases). V lost 4 bases to trimming and J lost 0 bases, with 20 bases between them. Germline V gene sequence: CDR1 SGHRS, CDR2 YFSETQ. The CDR3 loop spans 17 amino acids. The CDR3 region has the DNA TGCGCCAGCAGCCCGGGACACCTAGTTCCCAGCTCCTACGAGCAGTACTTC. Protein sequence: CASSPGHLVPSSYEQYF.

This clonotype was detected ten times or more. The genes are TRBV3-1 and TRBJ2-5; perhaps TRBD2 as D (6 bases). Between the trimmed V and J ends, which lost 0 bases and 5 bases, there was a span of 13 bases. CDR1 LGHDT and CDR2 YNNKEL come from the germline V gene (reference sequence). The CDR3 has 15 amino acids. The CDR3 here is CASSQDLGGQETQYF. The CDR3, as DNA: TGTGCCAGCAGCCAAGATCTCGGGGGTCAGGAGACCCAGTACTTC.

CDR3 nucleotide sequence: TGTGCCAGCCGGCGAGGAAGTGAGCAGTTCTTC. It translates to CASRRGSEQFF. V usage is TRBV7-9 and J usage is TRBJ2-1; D gene unclear. This CDR3 is 11 amino acids long. CDR1 and CDR2 from the germline V gene are SEHNR and FQNEAQ (reference sequence). Deletions cut 8 bases from V and 9 bases from J, with 11 bases between.

Many counts were recorded for this clonotype. CDR3 amino acids: CASSQNREDGYTF. The CDR3 coding sequence is TGTGCCAGCAGCCAAAACAGGGAGGATGGCTACACCTTC. This chain joins TRBV3-1 and TRBJ1-2; D is perhaps TRBD1 (6 bases). The CDR3 totals 13 residues. V lost 2 bases and J lost 6, with 10 bases in between. Looked up from germline, CDR1 is LGHDT and CDR2 is YNNKEL (reference sequence).

This clonotype was recorded at least ten times. The rearrangement joins TRBV3-1 to TRBJ1-5; no clear D gene. The V end lost 0 bases, the J end lost 5 bases, and 14 bases lay between the germline ends. This CDR3 spans 16 amino acids. Per germline, CDR1 LGHDT and CDR2 YNNKEL (reference sequence). CDR3 in amino acids: CASSQDLPGPHQPQHF. CDR3 sequence (DNA): TGTGCCAGCAGCCAAGATCTCCCGGGTCCTCATCAGCCCCAGCATTTT.

The rearrangement uses TRBV6-2 or TRBV6-3 and TRBJ2-1, with 11 bases aligning to TRBD2. With 5 bases clipped from V and 6 bases from J, the junction kept 18 bases outside the gene matches. This CDR3 has 19 residues. CDR1 is MNHEY, CDR2 SVGEGT, per germline. For the CDR3, the DNA is TGTGCCAGCAGTCCAGGACGGGGGATAGCGGGAGGGCCCAGCAATGAGCAGTTCTTC. It encodes CASSPGRGIAGGPSNEQFF.

The table lists this clonotype with a few counts. This chain connects TRBV30 to TRBJ2-2; the D gene is possibly TRBD2 (5 bases). Trimming shortened V by 3 bases and J by 5 bases, and 16 bases separated the two germline ends. CDR3 length: 15 amino acids. Per germline, CDR1 GTSNPN and CDR2 SVGIG (reference sequence). CDR3: CAWRAAFRRTGELFF. For the CDR3, the DNA is TGTGCCTGGAGAGCGGCATTTCGTCGTACCGGGGAGCTGTTTTTT.

The table lists this clonotype with many counts. The rearrangement joins TRBV3-1 to TRBJ2-5, with TRBD2 identical over 10 bases. Germline V gene lookup returns CDR1 LGHDT and CDR2 YNNKEL (reference sequence). The length of the CDR3 is 14 residues. The V segment lost 2 bases and the J segment 4 bases; nucleotides outside the gene matches: 1. In DNA, the CDR3 is TGTGCCAGCAGCCAAAGACTAGCGGGAGAGACCCAGTACTTC. It codes for CASSQRLAGETQYF.

This clonotype was picked up many times. CDR3 bases: TGTGCCAGCAGTTCCTACTTTGGGGCCAACGTCCTGACTTTC. It specifies CASSSYFGANVLTF. This sequence joins TRBV11-2 and TRBJ2-6; D uncertain. CDR3 length: 14 residues. Germline V gene lookup returns CDR1 SGHAT and CDR2 FQNNGV. Trimming removed 6 bases at V and 3 bases at J, with 9 bases between.

V gene TRBV4-1 combines with J gene TRBJ2-1; no clear D gene. The CDR3 spans 15 residues. Germline V gene lookup returns CDR1 MGHRA and CDR2 YSYEKL. The V end lost 1 base, the J end lost 4 bases, and 11 bases lay between the germline ends. CDR3 loop: CASSQVQVPYNEQFF. The CDR3 nucleotides read TGCGCCAGCAGCCAAGTCCAGGTGCCTTACAATGAGCAGTTCTTC.

The CDR3 DNA reads TGTGCCACCAGCAGAGAAGTGGCAGGGGCTAATGAGCAGTTCTTC. Translation gives CATSREVAGANEQFF. The chain employs TRBV15 and TRBJ2-1, with D perhaps matching TRBD1 (6 bases). The CDR3 has 15 amino acids. The V end lost 0 bases, the J end lost 7 bases, and 13 bases lay between the germline ends. Germline V gene data show CDR1 as LNHNV and CDR2 as YYDKDF (reference sequence).

There are a few counts of this clonotype. The chain combines TRBV27 with TRBJ2-7, with 11 bases identical to TRBD2. Germline V lookup: CDR1 MNHEY, CDR2 SMNVEV (reference sequence). Unmatched junction bases numbered 1, after V lost 3 bases and J lost 0 bases. The CDR3 covers 15 residues. CDR3 in DNA: TGTGCCAGCAGTTTCCTAGCGGGGGGCTCCTACGAGCAGTACTTC. Its translation: CASSFLAGGSYEQYF.

A remark on this clonotype: This may be a read error, as it is one base from a much larger clone. The chain couples TRBV28 to TRBJ1-5; D might be TRBD1 (6 bases). Germline V CDR1 and CDR2: MDHEN, SYDVKM. The CDR3 is 15 amino acids. As DNA, the CDR3 is TGTGTCAGCAGTTTACTGGGGGCTGACAATCAGCCCCAGCATTTT. Its translation: CVSSLLGADNQPQHF.

This clonotype was counted at least ten times. The CDR3 sequence: CASSPMGRSGFYEQYF. Here the CDR3 DNA reads TGTGCCAGCAGTCCAATGGGCAGGTCGGGATTCTACGAGCAGTACTTC. The genes are TRBV12-3 or TRBV12-4 and TRBJ2-7, with D tentatively TRBD2 (5 bases). V lost 5 bases to trimming and J lost 3 bases, with 20 bases between them. This CDR3 is 16 amino acids long.

In this sample, this clonotype turned up many times. The CDR3 spells CASRPGLVFHEQFF. CDR3 nucleotides: TGTGCCAGCAGGCCGGGACTAGTCTTCCATGAGCAGTTCTTC. This rearrangement joins TRBV28 to TRBJ2-1; 8 bases are shared with TRBD2. The CDR3 sequence is 14 residues long. Germline CDR1 is MDHEN and CDR2 is SYDVKM. With 6 bases clipped from V and 8 bases from J, the junction kept 9 bases outside the gene matches.

This clonotype was recorded at least ten times. In nucleotides, the CDR3 is TGCAGCGTTCAAGGGGGCAGCTCCTACGAGCAGTACTTC. This translates into CSVQGGSSYEQYF. The V gene is TRBV29-1, the J gene TRBJ2-7; 7 nucleotides align to TRBD1. Germline assignment: CDR1 SQVTM and CDR2 ANQGSEA. The CDR3 loop spans 13 amino acids. Germline trimming cut 5 bases from V and 0 bases from J; bases unmatched to any gene: 4.

This chain connects TRBV9 to TRBJ2-7, with TRBD2 matching over 8 bases. The CDR3 totals 15 residues. V lost 5 bases to trimming and J lost 6 bases; unmatched junction nucleotides: 13. Germline V gene sequence: CDR1 SGDLS, CDR2 YYNGEE. CDR3 amino acids: CASSPGAGVRGEQYF. In DNA, the CDR3 is TGTGCCAGCAGTCCAGGAGCGGGGGTTCGAGGCGAGCAGTACTTC.

Notes on this clonotype: A much larger clone lies a single base off, so this may be a read error. The chain couples TRBV5-1 to TRBJ1-2; no clear D. The CDR3 spans 15 residues. Per germline, CDR1 SGHRS and CDR2 YFSETQ. The CDR3 spells CASSFVYGEADGSTF. In DNA form, the CDR3 reads TGCGCCAGCAGCTTCGTTTACGGGGAAGCTGATGGCTCCACCTTC.